This T cell receptor (beta chain) was captured by sequencing in a study of regulatory T cells in long-lasting Graves disease. Study-wide background: Patients met the persistent Graves' disease definition after over 5 years of antithyroid drugs with positive TSH receptor antibodies. The study's findings and limits: Among persistent patients, a larger number of public clonotypes were shared (about 3,000) than among newly diagnosed patients (about 970).

Time point meaning: persistent/refractory GD, antithyroid drugs over 5 years with positive TRAb. The TCR library was made from RNA extracted from PBMCs. A roughly 9-milliliter sample of peripheral blood was drawn into EDTA tubes. HTBI primers from iRepertoire and Arm-PCR of CDR3 regions yielded the TCR beta libraries. TCRdb fed the multiplex PCR reads into MiXCR, producing one record per CDR3 protein. In the table there are about 420,000 distinct CDR3 sequences, 23% of which are singletons. The CDR3 covers 17 residues. The V and J ends lost 5 bases and 1 base respectively, with 15 bases between them. CDR1 and CDR2 from the germline V gene are SEHNR and FQNEAQ (reference sequence). This clonotype was counted ten times or more. Its specificity is unknown.

The source was peripheral blood mononuclear cells (PBMCs), collected when the disease was refractory, from a patient treated with antithyroid drugs. The clonotype originates from a female donor with Graves disease. J is TRBJ2-6 and V is TRBV7-9, with D possibly being TRBD1 (5 bases). CDR3 nucleotide sequence: TGTGCCAGCAGCCCACCCGGAAGGGGTTCTGGGGCCAACGTCCTGACTTTC. Protein: CASSPPGRGSGANVLTF.